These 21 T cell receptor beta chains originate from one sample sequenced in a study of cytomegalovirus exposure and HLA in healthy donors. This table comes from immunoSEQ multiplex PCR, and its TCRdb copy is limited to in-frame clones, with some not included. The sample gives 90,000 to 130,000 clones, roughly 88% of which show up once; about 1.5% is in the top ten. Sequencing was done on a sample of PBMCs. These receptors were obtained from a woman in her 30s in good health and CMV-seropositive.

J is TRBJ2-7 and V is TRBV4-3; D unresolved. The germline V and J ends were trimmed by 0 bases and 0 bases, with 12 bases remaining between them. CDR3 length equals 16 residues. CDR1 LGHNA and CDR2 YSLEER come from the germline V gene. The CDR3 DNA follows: TGCGCCAGCAGCCAAGAGGCCAGGCCAAGCTCCTACGAGCAGTACTTC. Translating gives CASSQEARPSSYEQYF.

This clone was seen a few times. The DNA for the CDR3 is TGTGCCTGGAGTCAGGGGGCGGACGGAAACACCATATATTTT. Its protein product is CAWSQGADGNTIYF. V is TRBV30 and J is TRBJ1-3; TRBD1 matches at 8 bases. The CDR3 has 14 amino acids. Germline-derived CDR1 and CDR2 are GTSNPN and SVGIG (reference sequence). The trim removed 2 bases at V and 4 bases at J, leaving 4 bases unmatched.

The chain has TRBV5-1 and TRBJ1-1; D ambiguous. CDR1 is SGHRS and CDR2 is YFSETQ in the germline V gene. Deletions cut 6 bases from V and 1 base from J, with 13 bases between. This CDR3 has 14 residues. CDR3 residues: CASTIGRGNTEAFF. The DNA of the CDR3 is TGCGCCAGCACCATTGGACGGGGGAACACTGAAGCTTTCTTT. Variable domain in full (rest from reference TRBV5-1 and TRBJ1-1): KAGVTQTPRYLIKTRGQQVTLSCSPISGHRSVSWYQQTPGQGLQFLFEYFSETQRNKGNFPGRFSGRQFSNSRSEMNVSTLELGDSALYLCASTIGRGNTEAFFGQGTRLTVV.

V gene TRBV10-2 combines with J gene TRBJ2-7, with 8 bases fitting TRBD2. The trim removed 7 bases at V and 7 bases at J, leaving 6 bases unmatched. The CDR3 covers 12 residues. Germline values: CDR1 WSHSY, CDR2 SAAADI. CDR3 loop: CASIGGRYEQYF. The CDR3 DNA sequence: TGCGCCAGCATTGGCGGGAGGTATGAGCAGTACTTC.

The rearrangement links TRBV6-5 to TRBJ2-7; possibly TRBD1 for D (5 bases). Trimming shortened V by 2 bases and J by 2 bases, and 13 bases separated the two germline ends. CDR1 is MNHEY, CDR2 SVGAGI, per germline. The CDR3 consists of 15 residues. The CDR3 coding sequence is TGTGCCAGCAGTTACGTACAGGATAATACCTACGAGCAGTACTTC. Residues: CASSYVQDNTYEQYF.

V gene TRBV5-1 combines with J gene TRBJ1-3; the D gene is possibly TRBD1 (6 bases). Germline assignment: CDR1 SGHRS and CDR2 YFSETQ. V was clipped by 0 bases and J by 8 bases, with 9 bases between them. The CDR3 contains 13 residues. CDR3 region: CASSLGRGDTIYF. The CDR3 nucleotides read TGCGCCAGCAGCTTGGGCAGGGGTGACACCATATATTTT.

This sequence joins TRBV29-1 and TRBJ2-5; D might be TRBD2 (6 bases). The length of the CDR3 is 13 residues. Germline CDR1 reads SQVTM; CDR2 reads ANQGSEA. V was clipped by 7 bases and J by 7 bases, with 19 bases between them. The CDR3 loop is CSARDGVGGTQYF. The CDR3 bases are TGCAGCGCTAGGGACGGGGTGGGAGGGACCCAGTACTTC.

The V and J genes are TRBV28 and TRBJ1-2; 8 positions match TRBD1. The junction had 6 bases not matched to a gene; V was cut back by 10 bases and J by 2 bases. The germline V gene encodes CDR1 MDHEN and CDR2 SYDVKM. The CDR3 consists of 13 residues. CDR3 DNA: TGTGCCACCAGACAGGGGTTGAACTATGGCTACACCTTC. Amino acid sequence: CATRQGLNYGYTF.

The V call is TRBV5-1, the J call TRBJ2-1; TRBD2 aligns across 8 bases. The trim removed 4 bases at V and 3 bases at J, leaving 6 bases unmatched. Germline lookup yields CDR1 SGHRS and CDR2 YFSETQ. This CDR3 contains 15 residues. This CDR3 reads CASSITGTSYNEQFF. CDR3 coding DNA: TGCGCCAGCAGCATAACCGGGACTAGCTACAATGAGCAGTTCTTC.

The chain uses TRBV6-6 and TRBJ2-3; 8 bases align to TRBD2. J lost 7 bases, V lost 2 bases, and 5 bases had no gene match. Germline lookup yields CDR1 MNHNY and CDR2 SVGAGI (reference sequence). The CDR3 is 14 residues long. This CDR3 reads CASSYPGGPNTQYF. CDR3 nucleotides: TGTGCCAGCAGTTACCCGGGGGGGCCAAATACGCAGTATTTT.

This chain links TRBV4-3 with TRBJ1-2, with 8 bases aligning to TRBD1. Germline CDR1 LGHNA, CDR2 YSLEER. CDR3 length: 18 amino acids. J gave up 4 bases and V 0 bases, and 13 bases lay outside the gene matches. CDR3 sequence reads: CASSQDRGIGQGVYGYTF. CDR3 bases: TGCGCCAGCAGCCAAGATCGGGGGATAGGACAGGGAGTCTATGGCTACACCTTC.

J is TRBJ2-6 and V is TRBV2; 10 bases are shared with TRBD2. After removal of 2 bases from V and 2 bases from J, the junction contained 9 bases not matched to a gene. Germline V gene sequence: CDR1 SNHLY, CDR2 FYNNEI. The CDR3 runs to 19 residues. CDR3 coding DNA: TGTGCCAGCAGTGAATTGCTAGCGGGAGTTTATCCTGGGGCCAACGTCCTGACTTTC. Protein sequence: CASSELLAGVYPGANVLTF.

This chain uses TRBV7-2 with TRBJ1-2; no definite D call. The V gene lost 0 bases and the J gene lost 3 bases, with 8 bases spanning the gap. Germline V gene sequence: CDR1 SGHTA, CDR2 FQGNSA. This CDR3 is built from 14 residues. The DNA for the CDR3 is TGTGCCAGCAGCTTAGCGCGGCGGGACTATGGCTACACCTTC. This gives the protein CASSLARRDYGYTF.

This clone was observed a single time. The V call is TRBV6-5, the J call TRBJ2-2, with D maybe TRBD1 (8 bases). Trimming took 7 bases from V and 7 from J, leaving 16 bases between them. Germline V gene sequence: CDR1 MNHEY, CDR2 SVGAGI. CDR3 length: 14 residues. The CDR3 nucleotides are TGTGCCAGCAACCGACAGGGGAGGGACGGGGAGCTGTTTTTT. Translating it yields CASNRQGRDGELFF.

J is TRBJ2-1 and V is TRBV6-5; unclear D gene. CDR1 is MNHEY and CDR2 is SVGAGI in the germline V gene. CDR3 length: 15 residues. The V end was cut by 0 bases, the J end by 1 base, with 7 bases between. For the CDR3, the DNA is TGTGCCAGCAGTTACTCCCTCGGTTCCTACAATGAGCAGTTCTTC. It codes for CASSYSLGSYNEQFF.

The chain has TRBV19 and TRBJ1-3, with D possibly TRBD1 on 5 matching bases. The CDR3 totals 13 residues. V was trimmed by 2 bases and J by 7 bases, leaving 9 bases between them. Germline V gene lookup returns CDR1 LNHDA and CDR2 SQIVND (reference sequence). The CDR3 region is CASSIPGANTIYF. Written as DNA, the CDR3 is TGTGCCAGTAGTATACCTGGGGCGAACACCATATATTTT. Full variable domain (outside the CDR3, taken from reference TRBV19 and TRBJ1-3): DGGITQSPKYLFRKEGQNVTLSCEQNLNHDAMYWYRQDPGQGLRLIYYSQIVNDFQKGDIAEGYSVSREKKESFPLTVTSAQKNPTAFYLCASSIPGANTIYFGEGSWLTVV.

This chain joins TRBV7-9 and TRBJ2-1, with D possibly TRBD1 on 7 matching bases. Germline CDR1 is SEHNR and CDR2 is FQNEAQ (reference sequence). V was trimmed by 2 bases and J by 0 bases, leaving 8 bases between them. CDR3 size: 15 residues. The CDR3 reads CASSLQGGSYNEQFF. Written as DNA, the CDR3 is TGTGCCAGCAGCTTACAGGGGGGCTCCTACAATGAGCAGTTCTTC.

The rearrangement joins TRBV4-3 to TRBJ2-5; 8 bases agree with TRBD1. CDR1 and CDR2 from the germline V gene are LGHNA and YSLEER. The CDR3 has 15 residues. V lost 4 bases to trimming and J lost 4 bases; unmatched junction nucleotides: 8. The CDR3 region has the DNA TGCGCCAGCAGCCGAGAGGACAGGGCGGTAGAGACCCAGTACTTC. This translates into CASSREDRAVETQYF.

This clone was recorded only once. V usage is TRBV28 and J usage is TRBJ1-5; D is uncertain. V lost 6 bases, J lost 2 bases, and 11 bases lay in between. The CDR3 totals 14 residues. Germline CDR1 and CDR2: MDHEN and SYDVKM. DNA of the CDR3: TGTGCCAGCAGCGGACTGAACGGCAATCAGCCCCAGCATTTT. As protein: CASSGLNGNQPQHF.

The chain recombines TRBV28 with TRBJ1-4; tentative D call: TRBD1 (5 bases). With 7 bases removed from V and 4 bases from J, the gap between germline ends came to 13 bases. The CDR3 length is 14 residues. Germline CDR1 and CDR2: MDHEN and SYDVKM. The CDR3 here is CASKPTGGNEKLFF. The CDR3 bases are TGTGCCAGCAAGCCGACGGGGGGTAATGAAAAACTGTTTTTT.

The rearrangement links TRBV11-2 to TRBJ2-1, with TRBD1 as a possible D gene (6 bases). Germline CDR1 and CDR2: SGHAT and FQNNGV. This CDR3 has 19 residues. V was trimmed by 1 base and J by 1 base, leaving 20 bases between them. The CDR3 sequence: CASSLVAGPDSRSYNEQFF. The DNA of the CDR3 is TGTGCCAGCAGCTTAGTCGCGGGCCCGGACAGCCGTTCCTACAATGAGCAGTTCTTC.